Listed here are 19 T cell receptor beta chains from one sample, sequenced in a study of T-cell reconstitution after alpha-beta-depleted transplantation in children. For TCRbeta, the library was prepared with unique molecular identifiers. MiXCR, run by TCRdb on the PCR reads, gives a single entry per CDR3 protein. The profile shows approximately 980,000 distinct CDR3 sequences, about 30% of them singletons. The starting material was PBMCs, mostly from graft donor cells, obtained 360 days after TCRalphabeta/CD19-depleted stem cell transplant. These receptors all stem from a boy younger than two who had a stem cell transplant for SCID, so the T cells may come from the graft donor.

This clonotype was seen repeatedly, ten times or more. The V gene is TRBV21-1, the J gene TRBJ2-3; the D segment call TRBD2 is taken from the table without a DNA check. TRBV21-1 is an annotated pseudogene. The CDR3 has 19 amino acids. The CDR3 region is CASIAVRPVARPSTDTQYF. The CDR3, as DNA: TGTGCCAGCATCGCGGTCCGGCCGGTAGCCCGACCTAGCACAGATACGCAGTATTTT.

CDR3 protein: CASSEKLGEQFF. The CDR3 DNA reads as TGTGCCAGCAGTGAAAAACTGGGTGAGCAGTTCTTC. V gene TRBV6-1 combines with J gene TRBJ2-1; D gene uncertain. The ends were cut back, 2 bases at V and 9 bases at J, with 8 bases in the middle. The CDR3 contains 12 residues. The germline V gene encodes CDR1 MNHNS and CDR2 SASEGT.

This clonotype has a handful of counts. This chain uses TRBV4-3 with TRBJ2-2, with D maybe TRBD2 (6 bases). CDR1 and CDR2 from the germline V gene are LGHNA and YSLEER. This CDR3 region has 17 residues. V was clipped by 0 bases and J by 5 bases, with 16 bases between them. For the CDR3, the DNA is TGCGCCAGCAGCCAAGATCTGTCCGGGGGTAGAACCGGGGAGCTGTTTTTT. Translation gives CASSQDLSGGRTGELFF.

This clonotype was detected once. CDR3 sequence reads: CASSLVLLAGGSDTQYF. The CDR3 bases are TGTGCCAGCAGCTTAGTCCTACTAGCGGGTGGATCAGATACGCAGTATTTT. This rearrangement joins TRBV7-2 to TRBJ2-3; 9 bases map to TRBD2. This CDR3 spans 17 amino acids. Germline lookup yields CDR1 SGHTA and CDR2 FQGNSA. Germline trimming cut 1 base from V and 4 bases from J; bases unmatched to any gene: 9.

CDR3 sequence (DNA): TGTGCCAGCACCATAGCAAGGGTGAAGGGCGGGGAGCTGTTTTTT. This codes for CASTIARVKGGELFF. The rearrangement joins TRBV7-2 to TRBJ2-2; D gene unclear. This CDR3 comprises 15 residues. The germline V gene encodes CDR1 SGHTA and CDR2 FQGNSA. V was cut by 7 bases and J by 7 bases, with 19 bases left in between.

This clonotype has just a few counts. The CDR3 DNA reads TGTGCCACCAGCAGAGATCAGGCGACAACTAATGAAAAACTGTTTTTT. Amino acids: CATSRDQATTNEKLFF. This rearrangement joins TRBV15 to TRBJ1-4; D is undetermined. Germline V gives CDR1 LNHNV, CDR2 YYDKDF (reference sequence). The ends were cut back, 0 bases at V and 0 bases at J, with 8 bases in the middle. This CDR3 has 16 residues.

The rearrangement joins TRBV4-3 to TRBJ2-3; no clear D gene. The CDR3 spans 16 residues. The germline gives CDR1 LGHNA, CDR2 YSLEER. V was pared by 1 base and J by 1 base, with 12 bases between. The CDR3 nucleotides are TGCGCCAGCAGCCAAGGGCCGGGCTACGGCACAGATACGCAGTATTTT. Its protein is CASSQGPGYGTDTQYF.

V is TRBV7-9 and J is TRBJ2-3; perhaps TRBD2 as D (6 bases). Germline CDR1 is SEHNR and CDR2 is FQNEAQ (reference sequence). The CDR3 has 16 amino acids. V lost 2 bases to trimming and J lost 3 bases, with 15 bases between them. The CDR3: CASSLMEGIRTDTQYF. CDR3 sequence (DNA): TGTGCCAGCAGCTTAATGGAGGGAATCCGGACAGATACGCAGTATTTT.

The chain links TRBV20-1 to TRBJ2-3; tentatively, D is TRBD1 (6 bases). The germline V gene has CDR1 DFQATT and CDR2 SNEGSKA (reference sequence). V was shortened by 2 bases and J by 3 bases, with 18 bases between the two germline ends. CDR3 length: 16 amino acids. The CDR3: CSARYRDLNPTDTQYF. The CDR3 nucleotides are TGCAGTGCTAGATACAGGGATCTTAACCCGACAGATACGCAGTATTTT.

This clonotype was observed a few times. CDR3 sequence reads: CASSLNGQGANTGELFF. The CDR3 DNA reads as TGTGCCAGCAGTTTAAATGGGCAGGGGGCCAACACCGGGGAGCTGTTTTTT. V gene TRBV28 combines with J gene TRBJ2-2, with 8 bases that match TRBD1. The germline gives CDR1 MDHEN, CDR2 SYDVKM. The ends lost 2 bases at V and 2 bases at J; junction bases unmatched: 7. CDR3 size: 17 residues.

The gene calls are TRBV25-1 and TRBJ2-7; 7 nucleotides align to TRBD1. Germline V lookup: CDR1 MGHDK, CDR2 SYGVNS. V was pared by 1 base and J by 2 bases, with 2 bases of the junction left unmatched. CDR3 length: 14 residues. CDR3 in amino acids: CASSEWDRTYEQYF. The CDR3 DNA sequence: TGTGCCAGCAGTGAATGGGACAGAACCTACGAGCAGTACTTC.

The chain links TRBV29-1 to TRBJ2-2, with a weak D call TRBD1 (5 bases). Trimming pared 6 bases from V and 8 bases from J, leaving 13 bases between. CDR3 size: 12 residues. CDR1 is SQVTM and CDR2 is ANQGSEA in the germline V gene. The CDR3 is CSVVQETGELFF. The CDR3 DNA is TGCAGCGTGGTACAGGAGACAGGGGAGCTGTTTTTT.

This clonotype was found many times. The chain couples TRBV7-2 to TRBJ2-2; D possibly matches TRBD1 or TRBD2 (5 bases each). The CDR3 sequence is 14 residues long. The germline gives CDR1 SGHTA, CDR2 FQGNSA. V was cut by 1 base and J by 5 bases, with 8 bases left in between. DNA for the CDR3: TGTGCCAGCAGCTTAGGAGGGGCGACCGGGGAGCTGTTTTTT. It encodes CASSLGGATGELFF.

This clonotype was picked up a small number of times. The chain employs TRBV7-9 and TRBJ2-1, with D maybe TRBD2 (5 bases). Trimming took 6 bases from V and 0 from J, leaving 18 bases between them. Germline assignment: CDR1 SEHNR and CDR2 FQNEAQ (reference sequence). This CDR3 is 17 amino acids long. The CDR3 reads CASSNMKRSYSYNEQFF. The CDR3 nucleotides are TGTGCCAGCAGTAACATGAAGCGGTCCTACTCCTACAATGAGCAGTTCTTC.

V usage is TRBV28 and J usage is TRBJ2-7, with 10 bases lining up with TRBD2. J lost 3 bases, V lost 2 bases, and 7 bases had no gene match. CDR1 MDHEN and CDR2 SYDVKM come from the germline V gene. This CDR3 spans 16 amino acids. CDR3 loop: CASSLRGLAGDYEQYF. DNA of the CDR3: TGTGCCAGCAGTTTAAGGGGGCTAGCGGGGGACTACGAGCAGTACTTC.

The chain employs TRBV20-1 and TRBJ2-3, with no clear D. The CDR3 sequence is 13 residues long. Per germline, CDR1 DFQATT and CDR2 SNEGSKA (reference sequence). Trimming took 5 bases from V and 0 from J, leaving 9 bases between them. CDR3 sequence (DNA): TGCAGTGCTTTGGGTCAGAGCACAGATACGCAGTATTTT. Its protein is CSALGQSTDTQYF.

The chain joins TRBV12-3 or TRBV12-4 to TRBJ1-4; 9 nucleotides agree with TRBD1. J was trimmed by 8 bases and V by 6 bases; bases with no gene match: 7. This CDR3 is built from 14 residues. The CDR3 bases are TGTGCCAGCAGCCCGGACAGGGGAGGCGAAAAACTGTTTTTT. As protein: CASSPDRGGEKLFF.

A few counts support this clonotype. This chain uses TRBV5-1 with TRBJ2-7; D is unclear. Germline V gene sequence: CDR1 SGHRS, CDR2 YFSETQ. The ends were cut back, 4 bases at V and 9 bases at J, with 23 bases in the middle. This CDR3 has 15 amino acids. The CDR3 DNA sequence: TGCGCCAGCAGCATAGACCCCGACATTTCGGTTGGGCAGTACTTC. It translates to CASSIDPDISVGQYF.

This clonotype was detected only a few times. An end of the junction does not agree with germline; a read error may underlie this. V gene TRBV6-5 combines with J gene TRBJ1-1, with no clear D. This CDR3 has 14 residues. CDR1 is MNHEY and CDR2 is SVGAGI in the germline V gene. The CDR3 loop reads CASSYSIDGSIIHF. In DNA, the CDR3 is TGTGCCAGCAGTTACTCTATCGATGGATCAATCATTCACTTT.